These T cell receptor beta chains were read from a single sample in a study of OX40 agonist ivuxolimab in advanced cancers. Sequencing used immunoSEQ multiplex PCR; TCRdb keeps in-frame clones, though not all of them. Of around 74,000 clones listed, 70% to 90% are singletons. The sequenced sample was CD4+ or CD8+ T cells sorted from blood, obtained in a trial of the OX40 agonist ivuxolimab. These TCRs come from an adult with an advanced solid tumor such as melanoma, head and neck, liver or kidney cancer. CDR3s include the opening cysteine and the closing phenylalanine or tryptophan. D genes are given only for firm matches.

V	J	D	CDR3	DNA
TRBV19	TRBJ2-7	TRBD1	CASSRDRAYEQYF	TGTGCCAGTAGCCGGGACAGGGCTTACGAGCAGTACTTC
TRBV7-9	TRBJ1-4	.	CASSASGGTNEKLFF	TGTGCCAGCAGCGCTTCCGGGGGAACTAATGAAAAACTGTTTTTT
TRBV7-9	TRBJ2-1	.	CATSGPQGQLYNEQFF	TGTGCCACCAGTGGTCCACAGGGTCAATTATACAATGAGCAGTTCTTC
TRBV29-1	TRBJ1-2	.	CSVEVAGSYGYTF	TGCAGCGTTGAAGTGGCAGGGAGCTATGGCTACACCTTC
TRBV5-1	TRBJ2-3	.	CASSLYGGTDTQYF	TGCGCCAGCAGCTTGTACGGGGGCACAGATACGCAGTATTTT
TRBV29-1	TRBJ2-1	TRBD1	CSVSLQDRASGEQFF	TGCAGCGTTTCCCTGCAGGACAGGGCGTCGGGTGAGCAGTTCTTC
TRBV9	TRBJ1-1	.	CASSVRFNTEAFF	TGTGCCAGCAGCGTAAGGTTTAACACTGAAGCTTTCTTT
TRBV6-1	TRBJ1-1	.	CASDFGNTEAFF	TGTGCTTCCGACTTTGGGAACACTGAAGCTTTCTTT
TRBV11-2	TRBJ1-4	.	CASSLARGEKLFF	TGTGCCAGCAGCTTAGCGCGTGGGGAAAAACTGTTTTTT
TRBV7-6	TRBJ1-3	.	CASSLVRDSGNTIYF	TGTGCCAGCAGCTTAGTCCGGGACTCTGGAAACACCATATATTTT